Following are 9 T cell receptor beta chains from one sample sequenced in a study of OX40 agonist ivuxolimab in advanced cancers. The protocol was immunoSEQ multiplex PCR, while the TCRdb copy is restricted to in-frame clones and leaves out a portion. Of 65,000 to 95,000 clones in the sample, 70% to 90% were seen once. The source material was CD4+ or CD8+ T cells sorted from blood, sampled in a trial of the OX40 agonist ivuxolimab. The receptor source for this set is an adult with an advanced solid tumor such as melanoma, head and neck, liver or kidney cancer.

The CDR3 sequence: CAWSSRGGANVLTF. CDR3 bases: TGTGCCTGGAGTTCCCGAGGTGGGGCCAACGTCCTGACTTTC. The genes are TRBV30 and TRBJ2-6; D call uncertain. V was trimmed by 2 bases and J by 3 bases, leaving 8 bases between them. This CDR3 contains 14 residues. CDR1 and CDR2 (germline): GTSNPN, SVGIG (reference sequence). Full variable domain (outside the CDR3, taken from reference TRBV30 and TRBJ2-6): SQTIHQWPATLVQPVGSPLSLECTVEGTSNPNLYWYRQAAGRGLQLLFYSVGIGQISSEVPQNLSASRPQDRQFILSSKKLLLSDSGFYLCAWSSRGGANVLTFGAGSRLTVL.

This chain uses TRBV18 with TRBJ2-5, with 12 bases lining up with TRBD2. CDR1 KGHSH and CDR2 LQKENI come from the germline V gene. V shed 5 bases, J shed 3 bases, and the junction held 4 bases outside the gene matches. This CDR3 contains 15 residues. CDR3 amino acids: CASSDASGREETQYF. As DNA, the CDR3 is TGTGCCAGCTCAGACGCTAGCGGGAGGGAAGAGACCCAGTACTTC.

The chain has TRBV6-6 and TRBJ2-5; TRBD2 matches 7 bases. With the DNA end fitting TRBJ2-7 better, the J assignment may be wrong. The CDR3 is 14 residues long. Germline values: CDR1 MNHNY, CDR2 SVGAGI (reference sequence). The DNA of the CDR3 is TGTGCCAGCACCCAGGGACTAAGCTCCTACGAGCAGTACTTC. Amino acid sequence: CASTQGLSSYEQYF.

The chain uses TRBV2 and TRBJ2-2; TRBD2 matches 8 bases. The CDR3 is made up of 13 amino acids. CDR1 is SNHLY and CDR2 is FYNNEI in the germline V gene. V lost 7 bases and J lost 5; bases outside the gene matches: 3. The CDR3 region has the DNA TGTGCCAGCAACGGGAGGGTGACCGGGGAGCTGTTTTTT. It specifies CASNGRVTGELFF.

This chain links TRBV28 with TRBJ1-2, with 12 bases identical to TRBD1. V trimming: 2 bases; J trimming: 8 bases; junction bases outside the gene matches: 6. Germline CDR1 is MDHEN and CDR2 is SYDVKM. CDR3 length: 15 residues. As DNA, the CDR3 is TGTGCCAGCAGTTTAAGGGGACAGGGGGCGCGAGGCTACACCTTC. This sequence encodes CASSLRGQGARGYTF.

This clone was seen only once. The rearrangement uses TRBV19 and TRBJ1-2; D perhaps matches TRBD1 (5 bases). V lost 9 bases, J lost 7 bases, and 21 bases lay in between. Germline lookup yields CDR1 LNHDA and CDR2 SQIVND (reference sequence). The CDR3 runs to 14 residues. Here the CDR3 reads CASRPLDGGRGYTF. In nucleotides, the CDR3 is TGTGCCAGCCGACCTCTGGACGGGGGACGTGGCTACACCTTC.

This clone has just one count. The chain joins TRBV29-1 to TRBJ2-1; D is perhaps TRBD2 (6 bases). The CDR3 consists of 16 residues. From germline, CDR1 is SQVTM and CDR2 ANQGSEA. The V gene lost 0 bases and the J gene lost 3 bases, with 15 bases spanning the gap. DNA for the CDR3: TGCAGCGTTGAAGATCTTAGCCTAGCGAACTACAATGAGCAGTTCTTC. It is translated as CSVEDLSLANYNEQFF.

In nucleotides, the CDR3 is TGTGCCAGCAGCCTGCTTCACTACGAGCAGTACTTC. It specifies CASSLLHYEQYF. This chain joins TRBV11-2 and TRBJ2-7, with no clear D. V lost 5 bases, J lost 3 bases, and 8 bases lay in between. The germline V gene encodes CDR1 SGHAT and CDR2 FQNNGV. This CDR3 is built from 12 residues.

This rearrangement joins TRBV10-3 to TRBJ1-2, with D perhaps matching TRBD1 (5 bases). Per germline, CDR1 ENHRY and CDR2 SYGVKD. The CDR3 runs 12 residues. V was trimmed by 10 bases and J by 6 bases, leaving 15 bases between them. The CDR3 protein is CASRDRRDGYTF. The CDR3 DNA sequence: TGTGCCAGCAGGGACCGTAGGGATGGCTACACCTTC.